These T cell receptor beta chains were read from a single sample in a study of blood T cell repertoires in COVID-19. TCRdb keeps only in-frame clones here, not all; method: immunoSEQ multiplex PCR. The top ten clones hold roughly 5% of a sample with about 64,000 clones, about 76% of them seen once. The specimen sequenced was peripheral blood. These receptors all stem from a human donor in a cohort sampled during active COVID-19. Each CDR3 is given with its conserved first and last residue. Fields, in order: clone size, V gene, J gene, D gene, CDR3 DNA, CDR3 protein. D genes are given only for firm matches. Clone size is given for some rows only: seen once, a few or many times, or a class if the clone is expanded.

size: .
V: TRBV5-4
J: TRBJ1-2
D: .
DNA: TGTGCCAGCAGCTTGATTGGTGGGACAATTTATGGCTACACCTTC
CDR3: CASSLIGGTIYGYTF

size: once
V: TRBV30
J: TRBJ2-6
D: .
DNA: TGTGCCTGGAGTTCCCTCTCTGGGGCCAACGTCCTGACTTTC
CDR3: CAWSSLSGANVLTF

size: .
V: TRBV29-1
J: TRBJ2-7
D: .
DNA: TGCAGCGTTGTTCCTCTCTTGGGACAAGGCTCCTACGAGCAGTACTTC
CDR3: CSVVPLLGQGSYEQYF

size: once
V: TRBV6-1
J: TRBJ1-4
D: .
DNA: TGTGCCAGCAGTGAATTCCTCAAACTGTTTTTT
CDR3: CASSEFLKLFF

size: few
V: TRBV3-1/TRBV3-2
J: TRBJ2-1
D: TRBD2
DNA: TGTGCCAGCAGCCAAGAAGTTTTGGCGGGGGGCGGGAATGAGCAGTTCTTC
CDR3: CASSQEVLAGGGNEQFF

size: .
V: TRBV28
J: TRBJ1-1
D: TRBD1
DNA: TGTGCCAGCATGTCAGGGGGGAACACTGAAGCTTTCTTT
CDR3: CASMSGGNTEAFF

size: .
V: TRBV19
J: TRBJ2-7
D: .
DNA: TGTGCCAGTAGTCCAAGAGGCGATTCCTACGAGCAGTACTTC
CDR3: CASSPRGDSYEQYF

size: .
V: TRBV12-3/TRBV12-4
J: TRBJ2-5
D: .
DNA: TGTGCCAGCAGTTTCCGGGATCAAGAGACCCAGTACTTC
CDR3: CASSFRDQETQYF

size: once
V: TRBV7-2
J: TRBJ1-2
D: .
DNA: TGTGCCAGCAGCTCCCGCTCGCGGGGCTACACCTTC
CDR3: CASSSRSRGYTF

size: .
V: TRBV11-1
J: TRBJ2-7
D: .
DNA: TGTGCCAGCAGCGCCTTGACAGCGCCGAACTACGAGCAGTACTTC
CDR3: CASSALTAPNYEQYF

size: .
V: TRBV20-1
J: TRBJ2-1
D: .
DNA: TGCAGTGCTAGAGAGGCCTGGGAGCAGTTCTTC
CDR3: CSAREAWEQFF

size: .
V: TRBV3-1/TRBV3-2
J: TRBJ1-6
D: .
DNA: TGTGCCAGCAGCGGACGAGGGGGATACAATTCACCCCTCCACTTT
CDR3: CASSGRGGYNSPLHF

size: .
V: TRBV7-8
J: TRBJ2-1
D: .
DNA: TGTGCCAGCTTACGCGGGGCCTACAATGAGCAGTTCTTC
CDR3: CASLRGAYNEQFF

size: .
V: TRBV30
J: TRBJ1-6
D: TRBD1
DNA: TGTGCCCGAAAAATCCCGGGACAGATAAATTCACCCCTCCACTTT
CDR3: CARKIPGQINSPLHF

size: few
V: TRBV6-5
J: TRBJ2-5
D: TRBD2
DNA: TGTGCCACCACCAAGGGAGGGAGACTCCAAGAGACCCAGTACTTC
CDR3: CATTKGGRLQETQYF

size: .
V: TRBV30
J: TRBJ2-3
D: TRBD2
DNA: TGTGCCTGCCTACTAGCGGGATTCACAGATACGCAGTATTTT
CDR3: CACLLAGFTDTQYF

size: .
V: TRBV5-1
J: TRBJ2-3
D: TRBD1
DNA: TGCGCCAGCAGCGCCAGGGGGAGCACAGATACGCAGTATTTT
CDR3: CASSARGSTDTQYF

size: .
V: TRBV11-2
J: TRBJ1-2
D: .
DNA: TGTGCCAGCAGCTTACGAGCGGCTAACTATGGCTACACCTTC
CDR3: CASSLRAANYGYTF

size: .
V: TRBV3-1/TRBV3-2
J: TRBJ2-5
D: .
DNA: TGTGCCAGCAGCCAAGATGGTTGGGGGGTAGGGCAAGAGACCCAGTACTTC
CDR3: CASSQDGWGVGQETQYF

size: once
V: TRBV24-1
J: TRBJ1-1
D: TRBD1
DNA: TGTGCCACCAGTGACCCTCGGACAGGGAACACTGAAGCTTTCTTT
CDR3: CATSDPRTGNTEAFF

size: .
V: TRBV4-1
J: TRBJ2-7
D: TRBD2
DNA: TGCGCCAGCAGCCAGGGGGGACTAGCCTACGAGCAGTACTTC
CDR3: CASSQGGLAYEQYF

size: .
V: TRBV28
J: TRBJ2-7
D: TRBD2
DNA: TGTGCCAGCAGTCGATATACTAGCGGGGGTTACGAGCAGTACTTC
CDR3: CASSRYTSGGYEQYF

size: .
V: TRBV13
J: TRBJ2-7
D: TRBD2
DNA: TGTGCCAGCAGCTTAGCGGGGGGGCCGGGTGAGCAGTACTTC
CDR3: CASSLAGGPGEQYF

size: .
V: TRBV3-1/TRBV3-2
J: TRBJ1-2
D: TRBD1
DNA: TGTGCCAGCAGCCGACAGGGAGGCTATGGCTACACCTTC
CDR3: CASSRQGGYGYTF

size: .
V: TRBV7-6
J: TRBJ2-3
D: .
DNA: TGTGCCAGCAGCTTAGCAGGGGCTAGCACAGATACGCAGTATTTT
CDR3: CASSLAGASTDTQYF

size: .
V: TRBV27
J: TRBJ2-1
D: .
DNA: TGTGCCAGCAGGCCCAGCAGACAGATTTACAATGAGCAGTTCTTC
CDR3: CASRPSRQIYNEQFF

size: .
V: TRBV5-4
J: TRBJ2-3
D: TRBD1
DNA: TGTGCCAGCAGCCGGGACAGGGCGGGAACAGATACGCAGTATTTT
CDR3: CASSRDRAGTDTQYF

size: .
V: TRBV28
J: TRBJ2-7
D: TRBD1
DNA: TGTGCCAGCAGTTCCCTGGCGACAGGGGGCCTCGCCGAGGACTTC
CDR3: CASSSLATGGLAEDF

size: .
V: TRBV7-8
J: TRBJ2-5
D: .
DNA: TGTGCCAGCAGCTTAGGTTTACAGAGAACCCAAGAGACCCAGTACTTC
CDR3: CASSLGLQRTQETQYF

size: .
V: TRBV2
J: TRBJ2-1
D: .
DNA: TGTGCCAGCAACCTAAAAACCGGGACCTACAATGAGCAGTTCTTC
CDR3: CASNLKTGTYNEQFF

size: .
V: TRBV6-5
J: TRBJ1-2
D: .
DNA: TGTGCCAGCTCACGCGGCGGGGGGGGCTACACCTTC
CDR3: CASSRGGGGYTF

size: few
V: TRBV11-2
J: TRBJ2-7
D: TRBD2
DNA: TGTGCCAGCAGCAAACTAGCGGGGAGGTACGAGCAGTACTTC
CDR3: CASSKLAGRYEQYF

size: .
V: TRBV10-3
J: TRBJ1-1
D: .
DNA: TGTGCCATCAGTGAGCCGACCAGGGGAATGAACACTGAAGCTTTCTTT
CDR3: CAISEPTRGMNTEAFF

size: .
V: TRBV6-2/TRBV6-3
J: TRBJ2-7
D: TRBD1
DNA: TGTGCCAGCAGTCCGACAGGGGCGAACGAGCAGTACTTC
CDR3: CASSPTGANEQYF

size: .
V: TRBV29-1
J: TRBJ2-2
D: .
DNA: TGCAGCGTTATCTTAGCGCGAACCGGGGAGCTGTTTTTT
CDR3: CSVILARTGELFF

size: .
V: TRBV15
J: TRBJ2-1
D: .
DNA: TGTGCCACCAGCAGGCCGGTAACCCCTGAGCAGTTCTTC
CDR3: CATSRPVTPEQFF

size: .
V: TRBV19
J: TRBJ1-5
D: .
DNA: TGTGCCAGTAGTATTCTGGGGGCGGGTAATCAGCCCCAGCATTTT
CDR3: CASSILGAGNQPQHF

size: once
V: TRBV7-8
J: TRBJ2-3
D: .
DNA: TGTGCCAGCAGCCCGACAGGGAGGGATACGCAGTATTTT
CDR3: CASSPTGRDTQYF

size: .
V: TRBV6-1
J: TRBJ2-2
D: .
DNA: TGTGCCAGCAGTGAAGCGCTACGGTTTATCGGGGAGCTGTTTTTT
CDR3: CASSEALRFIGELFF

size: .
V: TRBV5-5
J: TRBJ1-1
D: .
DNA: TGTGCCAGCAGCCCGGACAGCGACACTGAAGCTTTCTTT
CDR3: CASSPDSDTEAFF

size: once
V: TRBV19
J: TRBJ1-5
D: TRBD1
DNA: TGTGCCAGTAGTGGGGACAGGAGTTATCAGCCCCAGCATTTT
CDR3: CASSGDRSYQPQHF

size: once
V: TRBV6-4
J: TRBJ2-3
D: .
DNA: TGTGCCAGCAGCGAATCGGGGGGCCGAACGCAGTATTTT
CDR3: CASSESGGRTQYF

size: .
V: TRBV7-7
J: TRBJ2-5
D: TRBD2
DNA: TGTGCCAGCAGCTTAGGTAGCGGGGGGGCTTTGGAGACCCAGTACTTC
CDR3: CASSLGSGGALETQYF

size: few
V: TRBV18
J: TRBJ2-6
D: .
DNA: TGTGCCAGCTCACCACAGCCGGCAGGAAGCTCTGGGGCCAACGTCCTGACTTTC
CDR3: CASSPQPAGSSGANVLTF

size: once
V: TRBV7-7
J: TRBJ2-3
D: .
DNA: TGTGCTAGCAGCTTAGGTCCAGGGACAGATACGCAGTATTTT
CDR3: CASSLGPGTDTQYF

size: .
V: TRBV5-5
J: TRBJ2-2
D: .
DNA: TGTGCCAGCAGCCCGGAAACAGGGAAGGGCGGGGAGCTGTTTTTT
CDR3: CASSPETGKGGELFF

size: .
V: TRBV19
J: TRBJ2-5
D: TRBD2
DNA: TGTGCCAGTAGTCACGGTGGGGGCGGGGGGAAAGAGACCCAGTACTTC
CDR3: CASSHGGGGGKETQYF

size: .
V: TRBV30
J: TRBJ1-2
D: .
DNA: TGTGCCTGGAGCCAGGGGAAGGTCTATGGCTACACCTTC
CDR3: CAWSQGKVYGYTF

size: .
V: TRBV24-1
J: TRBJ2-1
D: .
DNA: TGTGCCACCAGTGGTGACTGGTCACGCCCCAATGAGCAGTTCTTC
CDR3: CATSGDWSRPNEQFF

size: .
V: TRBV3-1/TRBV3-2
J: TRBJ1-6
D: .
DNA: TGTGCCAGCAGCAAGTCCCGGGGGGCCAATTCACCCCTCCACTTT
CDR3: CASSKSRGANSPLHF

size: .
V: TRBV5-4
J: TRBJ2-5
D: TRBD2
DNA: TGTGCCAGCAGCTTGGAGCGGGGGGCCCAAGAGACCCAGTACTTC
CDR3: CASSLERGAQETQYF

size: once
V: TRBV5-3
J: TRBJ1-3
D: .
DNA: TGTGCCAGAAGCTTGGCAGGACAGAGCTCTGGAAACACCATATATTTT
CDR3: CARSLAGQSSGNTIYF

size: .
V: TRBV14
J: TRBJ1-3
D: .
DNA: TGTGCCAGCAGCCAAGAAAGGCTTTCGGGAAGCACCATATATTTT
CDR3: CASSQERLSGSTIYF

size: .
V: TRBV2
J: TRBJ1-6
D: TRBD1
DNA: TGTGCCAGCACACCAGACAGGGTCTCACCCCTCCACTTT
CDR3: CASTPDRVSPLHF

size: .
V: TRBV14
J: TRBJ1-2
D: .
DNA: TGTGCCAGCAGCCTTGTTTCGAACTATGGCTACACCTTC
CDR3: CASSLVSNYGYTF

size: .
V: TRBV6-6
J: TRBJ1-2
D: .
DNA: TGTGCCAGCAGTTACGCTGGGCCCTATGGCTACACCTTC
CDR3: CASSYAGPYGYTF

size: .
V: TRBV9
J: TRBJ1-6
D: .
DNA: TGTGCCAGCAGCTCGGGGGGGGTAGGATCACCCCTCCACTTT
CDR3: CASSSGGVGSPLHF

size: few
V: TRBV4-1
J: TRBJ2-1
D: .
DNA: TGCGCCAGCAGCCAAGAATCCAACTACAATGAGCAGTTCTTC
CDR3: CASSQESNYNEQFF

size: .
V: TRBV30
J: TRBJ1-2
D: TRBD1
DNA: TGTGCCTGGAGTGGGGGGACAGGGGGCCGTACCTTC
CDR3: CAWSGGTGGRTF

size: .
V: TRBV5-1
J: TRBJ2-5
D: TRBD1
DNA: TGCGCCAGCAGCCCAGGGACAGGACAAGAGACCCAGTACTTC
CDR3: CASSPGTGQETQYF